This T cell receptor beta chain was profiled in a study of PD-1 blockade in classical Hodgkin lymphoma. This clone was seen a single time. Measured with immunoSEQ multiplex PCR; TCRdb has only the in-frame clones, and not every one. Of roughly 14,000 clones in the sample, 75% to 85% were seen once. Unmatched junction bases numbered 6, after V lost 6 bases and J lost 2 bases. Germline lookup yields CDR1 MDHEN and CDR2 SYDVKM. This CDR3 is built from 14 residues. All trial patients relapsed after autologous stem cell transplantation. This TCR was sampled from a human donor with classical Hodgkin lymphoma. The genes are TRBV28 and TRBJ1-1, with 7 bases that match TRBD1. This specimen consisted of peripheral blood mononuclear cells (PBMCs), obtained before the second cycle of nivolumab. CDR3 residues: CASSWTGRNTEAFF. In nucleotides, the CDR3 is TGTGCCAGCAGCTGGACAGGCCGAAACACTGAAGCTTTCTTT. The entire variable domain, with the rest obtained from reference TRBV28 and TRBJ1-1, is as follows: DVKVTQSSRYLVKRTGEKVFLECVQDMDHENMFWYRQDPGLGLRLIYFSYDVKMKEKGDIPEGYSVSREKKERFSLILESASTNQTSMYLCASSWTGRNTEAFFGQGTRLTVV.